A selection of T cell receptor beta chains follows, all from one sample in a study of shared clonotypes between healthy human individuals. The protocol was immunoSEQ multiplex PCR, while the TCRdb copy is restricted to in-frame clones and leaves out a portion. The data contain around 1,000,000 clones, 70% to 80% of them singletons. Sequencing used memory CD4+ T cells from PBMCs. Receptors were obtained from a man younger than 35 in good health. Some clones in this sample may be carry-over from other donors' samples. Each CDR3 is given with its conserved first and last residue. Fields, in order: CDR3 length, D gene, V gene, clone size, J gene, CDR3 DNA, CDR3 protein. A D gene is named only where the DNA matches it firmly. Clone size, where shown, is once, few, many, or a class for clones that have expanded.

len: 16; d_gene: .; v_gene: TRBV6-6; abundance: .; j_gene: TRBJ1-3; CDR3nt: TGTGCCAGCAGTTACGGCAGGGGAAACACTGGAAACACCATATATTTT; CDR3aa: CASSYGRGNTGNTIYF
len: 16; d_gene: TRBD2; v_gene: TRBV7-9; abundance: many; j_gene: TRBJ2-5; CDR3nt: TGTGCCAGCAGCTCCCGAACGCTAGCGGGGGGGGAGACCCAGTACTTC; CDR3aa: CASSSRTLAGGETQYF
len: 14; d_gene: .; v_gene: TRBV29-1; abundance: .; j_gene: TRBJ1-3; CDR3nt: TGCAGCGTTGGCCGGGACACCTCTGGAAACACCATATATTTT; CDR3aa: CSVGRDTSGNTIYF
len: 16; d_gene: TRBD2; v_gene: TRBV9; abundance: .; j_gene: TRBJ2-7; CDR3nt: TGTGCCAGCAGCGTAGGGGCCCAGCCGGGACTATACGAGCAGTACTTC; CDR3aa: CASSVGAQPGLYEQYF
len: 14; d_gene: TRBD2; v_gene: TRBV6-1; abundance: .; j_gene: TRBJ2-2; CDR3nt: TGTGCCAGCAGGGTGGGAGGGCCCGGCGGGGAGCTGTTTTTT; CDR3aa: CASRVGGPGGELFF
len: 12; d_gene: TRBD1; v_gene: TRBV4-1; abundance: once; j_gene: TRBJ2-7; CDR3nt: TGCGCCAGCAGCCGCACAGGGGACGAGCAGTACTTC; CDR3aa: CASSRTGDEQYF
len: 14; d_gene: .; v_gene: TRBV14; abundance: few; j_gene: TRBJ1-4; CDR3nt: TGTGCCAGCAGCCAACGTCGGAGGAATGAAAAACTGTTTTTT; CDR3aa: CASSQRRRNEKLFF
len: 16; d_gene: TRBD2; v_gene: TRBV4-3; abundance: once; j_gene: TRBJ2-7; CDR3nt: TGCGCCAGCAGCCAAGACTGGGGGACTAGCGGATACGAGCAGTACTTC; CDR3aa: CASSQDWGTSGYEQYF
len: 14; d_gene: TRBD2; v_gene: TRBV5-6; abundance: .; j_gene: TRBJ2-7; CDR3nt: TGTGCCAGTAGTATAGGGCGGGGGTCCCACGAGCAGTACTTC; CDR3aa: CASSIGRGSHEQYF
len: 12; d_gene: TRBD2; v_gene: TRBV30; abundance: .; j_gene: TRBJ2-7; CDR3nt: TGTGCCTGGAGTGCAAGCGGGGGCGAGCAGTACTTC; CDR3aa: CAWSASGGEQYF
len: 13; d_gene: .; v_gene: TRBV29-1; abundance: .; j_gene: TRBJ1-4; CDR3nt: TGCAGCGTTCAACAGGCCCCGCAGGAAAAACTGTTTTTT; CDR3aa: CSVQQAPQEKLFF
len: 14; d_gene: .; v_gene: TRBV5-4; abundance: .; j_gene: TRBJ2-7; CDR3nt: TGTGCCAGCAGCTTTTGGCAGGGGTCCTACGAGCAGTACTTC; CDR3aa: CASSFWQGSYEQYF
len: 14; d_gene: .; v_gene: TRBV28; abundance: .; j_gene: TRBJ2-1; CDR3nt: TGTGCCAGCCGTAGCGGAAACTCCTACAATGAGCAGTTCTTC; CDR3aa: CASRSGNSYNEQFF
len: 15; d_gene: .; v_gene: TRBV2; abundance: once; j_gene: TRBJ1-4; CDR3nt: TGTGCCAGCAGCGCTAGACTCCAATCTAATGAAAAACTGTTTTTT; CDR3aa: CASSARLQSNEKLFF
len: 16; d_gene: TRBD1; v_gene: TRBV6-6; abundance: once; j_gene: TRBJ1-2; CDR3nt: TGTGCCAGCAGACTCTCCCCCGGGACAGCCTTCTATGGCTACACCTTC; CDR3aa: CASRLSPGTAFYGYTF
len: 13; d_gene: .; v_gene: TRBV7-2; abundance: .; j_gene: TRBJ2-2; CDR3nt: TGTGCCAGCAGCTCTATGATGGCCGGGGAGCTGTTTTTT; CDR3aa: CASSSMMAGELFF
len: 15; d_gene: .; v_gene: TRBV2; abundance: .; j_gene: TRBJ1-5; CDR3nt: TGTGCCAGCACCTCACTGGGGTTGGGAGATCAGCCCCAGCATTTT; CDR3aa: CASTSLGLGDQPQHF
len: 11; d_gene: .; v_gene: TRBV20-1; abundance: .; j_gene: TRBJ2-3; CDR3nt: TGCAGTGCGTCGTCTCCAGATACGCAGTATTTT; CDR3aa: CSASSPDTQYF
len: 14; d_gene: .; v_gene: TRBV29-1; abundance: .; j_gene: TRBJ2-1; CDR3nt: TGCAGCGTTGAAAAGGGCAGCTCCTACAATGAGCAGTTCTTC; CDR3aa: CSVEKGSSYNEQFF
len: 15; d_gene: TRBD1; v_gene: TRBV5-6; abundance: .; j_gene: TRBJ1-2; CDR3nt: TGTGCCAGCAGTTCGACAGGGGGGATTTACTATGGCTACACCTTC; CDR3aa: CASSSTGGIYYGYTF